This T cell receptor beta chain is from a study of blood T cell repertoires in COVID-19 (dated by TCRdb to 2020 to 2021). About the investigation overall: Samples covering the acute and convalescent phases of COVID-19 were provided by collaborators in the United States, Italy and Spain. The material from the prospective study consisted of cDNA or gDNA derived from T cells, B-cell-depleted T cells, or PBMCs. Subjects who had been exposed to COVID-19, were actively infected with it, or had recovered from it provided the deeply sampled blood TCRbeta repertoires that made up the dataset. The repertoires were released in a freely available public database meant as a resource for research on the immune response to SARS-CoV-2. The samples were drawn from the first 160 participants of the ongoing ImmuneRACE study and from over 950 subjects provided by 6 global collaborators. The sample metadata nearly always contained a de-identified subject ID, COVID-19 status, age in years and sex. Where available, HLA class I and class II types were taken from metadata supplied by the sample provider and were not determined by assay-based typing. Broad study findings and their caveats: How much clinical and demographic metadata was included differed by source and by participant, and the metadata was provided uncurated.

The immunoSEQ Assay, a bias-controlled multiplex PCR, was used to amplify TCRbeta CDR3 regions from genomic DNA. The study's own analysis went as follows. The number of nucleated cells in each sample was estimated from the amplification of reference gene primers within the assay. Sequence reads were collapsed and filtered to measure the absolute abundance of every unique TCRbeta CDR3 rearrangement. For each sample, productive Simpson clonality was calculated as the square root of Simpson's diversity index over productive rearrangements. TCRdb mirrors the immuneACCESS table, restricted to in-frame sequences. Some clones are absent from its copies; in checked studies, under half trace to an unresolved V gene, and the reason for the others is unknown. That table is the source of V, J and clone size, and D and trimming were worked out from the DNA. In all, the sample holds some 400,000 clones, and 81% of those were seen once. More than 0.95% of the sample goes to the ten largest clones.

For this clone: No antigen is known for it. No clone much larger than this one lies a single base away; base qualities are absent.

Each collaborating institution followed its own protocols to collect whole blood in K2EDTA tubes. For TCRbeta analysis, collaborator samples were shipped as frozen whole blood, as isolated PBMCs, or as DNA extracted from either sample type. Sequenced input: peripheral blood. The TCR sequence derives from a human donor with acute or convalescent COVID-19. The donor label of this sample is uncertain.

The sequenced DNA: TGTGCCAGCAGTCGGGATGCCGGGTTCGATGAGCAGTTCTTC. Its product reads: CASSRDAGFDEQFF. Recombination joined TRBV6-4 with TRBJ2-1; matching of 5 bases hints at TRBD2 as the D gene. Reading from cysteine to phenylalanine, the CDR3 counts 14 amino acids. This entry keeps only the CDR3 DNA: 42 bases, framed from base 1. Looking up the germline V gene yields CDR1 MRHNA and CDR2 SNTAGT. V is cut by 5 bases and J by 8 bases, and the space between the germline ends is 16 bases.